The clone carrying this T cell receptor beta chain was counted a few times. The same CDR3 can be traced to other DNA sequences in this sample. The data were produced by immunoSEQ multiplex PCR, yet TCRdb's version contains in-frame clones alone and is incomplete. Of more than 80,000 clones detected, approximately 70% appear once; the ten largest clones hold approximately 23%. The data were obtained in a study of blood T cell repertoires in COVID-19. Study as a whole: The analysed material was cDNA or gDNA that came from T cells, B-cell-depleted T cells, or PBMCs.

Trimming removed 2 bases at V and 2 bases at J, with 7 bases between. Germline V lookup: CDR1 SGHTA, CDR2 FQGNSA. This CDR3 is built from 15 residues. The J gene is TRBJ2-6, the V gene TRBV7-2, with D possibly being TRBD2 (5 bases). The sequence was collected from a woman aged 55-75 years in a cohort sampled during active or convalescent COVID-19. Sequencing used peripheral blood. CDR3 loop: CASSLSGAGANVLTF. CDR3 DNA sequence: TGTGCCAGCAGCTTATCCGGGGCTGGGGCCAACGTCCTGACTTTC.